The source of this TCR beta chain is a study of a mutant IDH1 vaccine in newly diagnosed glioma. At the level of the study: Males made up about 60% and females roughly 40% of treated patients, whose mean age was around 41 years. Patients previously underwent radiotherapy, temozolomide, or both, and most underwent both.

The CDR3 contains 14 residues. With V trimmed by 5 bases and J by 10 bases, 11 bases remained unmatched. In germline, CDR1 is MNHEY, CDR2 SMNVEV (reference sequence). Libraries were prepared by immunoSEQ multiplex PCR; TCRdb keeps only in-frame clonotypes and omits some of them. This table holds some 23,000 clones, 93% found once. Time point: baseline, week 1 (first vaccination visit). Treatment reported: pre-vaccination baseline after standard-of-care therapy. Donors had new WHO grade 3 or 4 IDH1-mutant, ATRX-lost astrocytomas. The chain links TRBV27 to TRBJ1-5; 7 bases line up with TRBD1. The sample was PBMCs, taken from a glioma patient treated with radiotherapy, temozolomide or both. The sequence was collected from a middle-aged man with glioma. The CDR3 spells CASSQTGAAYPQHF. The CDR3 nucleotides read TGTGCCAGCAGTCAAACAGGGGCGGCTTATCCCCAGCATTTT.